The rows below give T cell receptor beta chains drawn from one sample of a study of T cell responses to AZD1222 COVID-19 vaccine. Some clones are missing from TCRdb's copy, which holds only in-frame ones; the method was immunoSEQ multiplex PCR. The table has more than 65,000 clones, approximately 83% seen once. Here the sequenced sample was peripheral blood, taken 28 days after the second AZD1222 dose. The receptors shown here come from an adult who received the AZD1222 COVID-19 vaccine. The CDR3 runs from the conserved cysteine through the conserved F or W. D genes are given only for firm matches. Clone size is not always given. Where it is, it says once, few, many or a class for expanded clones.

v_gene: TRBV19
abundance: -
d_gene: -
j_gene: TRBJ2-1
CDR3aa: CASSITGESNEQFF
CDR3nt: TGTGCCAGTAGTATAACGGGGGAGAGCAATGAGCAGTTCTTC

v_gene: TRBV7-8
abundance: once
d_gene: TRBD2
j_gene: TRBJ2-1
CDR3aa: CASRSGLAGGHEQFF
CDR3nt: TGTGCCAGCAGATCCGGACTAGCGGGAGGCCATGAGCAGTTCTTC

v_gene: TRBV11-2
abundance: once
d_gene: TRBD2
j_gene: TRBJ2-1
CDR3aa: CASSGGRQSSGRRYNEQFF
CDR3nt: TGTGCCAGCAGCGGGGGGAGGCAATCTAGCGGGAGAAGGTACAATGAGCAGTTCTTC

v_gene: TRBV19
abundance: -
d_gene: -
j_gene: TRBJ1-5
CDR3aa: CASSIATAGQPQHF
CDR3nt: TGTGCCAGTAGTATAGCCACAGCCGGTCAGCCCCAGCATTTT

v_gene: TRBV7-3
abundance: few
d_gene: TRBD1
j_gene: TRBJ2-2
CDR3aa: CASSLNRGMNTGELFF
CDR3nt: TGTGCCAGCAGCTTAAACAGGGGGATGAACACCGGGGAGCTGTTTTTT

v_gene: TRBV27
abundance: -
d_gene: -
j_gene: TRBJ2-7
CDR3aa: CASSLWAGASRGEQYF
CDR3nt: TGTGCCAGCAGTTTATGGGCGGGGGCGTCGAGGGGCGAGCAGTACTTC

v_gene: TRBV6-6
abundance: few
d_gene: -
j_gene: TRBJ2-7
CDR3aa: CASSPQGYEQYF
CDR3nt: TGTGCCAGCAGTCCACAGGGCTACGAGCAGTACTTC

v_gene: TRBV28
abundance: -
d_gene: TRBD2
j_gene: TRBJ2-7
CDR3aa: CASSPPAGGPRYEQYF
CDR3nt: TGTGCCAGCAGCCCTCCAGCGGGAGGGCCGAGGTACGAGCAGTACTTC

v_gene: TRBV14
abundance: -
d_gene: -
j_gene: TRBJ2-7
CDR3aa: CASSQTPREQYF
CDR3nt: TGTGCCAGCAGCCAGACCCCCAGGGAGCAGTACTTC

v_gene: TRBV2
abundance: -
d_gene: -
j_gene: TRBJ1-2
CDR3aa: CASRVMMMGSDGYTF
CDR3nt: TGTGCCAGCAGGGTAATGATGATGGGGTCCGATGGCTACACCTTC

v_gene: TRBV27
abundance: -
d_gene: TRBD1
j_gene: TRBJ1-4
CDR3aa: CASSLTGTGEKLFF
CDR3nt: TGTGCCAGCAGTTTAACCGGGACAGGGGAAAAACTGTTTTTT

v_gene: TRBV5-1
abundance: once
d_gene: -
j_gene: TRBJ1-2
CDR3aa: CASSLAENYGYTF
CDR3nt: TGCGCCAGCAGCTTAGCGGAAAACTATGGCTACACCTTC

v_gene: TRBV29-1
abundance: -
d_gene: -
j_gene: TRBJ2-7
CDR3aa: CSVERGDRRVGEQYF
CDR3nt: TGCAGCGTTGAAAGGGGTGACAGGAGGGTTGGGGAGCAGTACTTC

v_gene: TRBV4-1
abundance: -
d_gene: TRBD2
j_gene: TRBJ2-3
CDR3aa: CASSQPAGGGTDTQYF
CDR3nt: TGCGCCAGCAGCCAACCAGCGGGGGGAGGCACAGATACGCAGTATTTT

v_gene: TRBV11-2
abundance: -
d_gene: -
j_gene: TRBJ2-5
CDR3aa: CASSPRRVFETQYF
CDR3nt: TGTGCCAGCAGCCCTCGCAGGGTATTCGAGACCCAGTACTTC

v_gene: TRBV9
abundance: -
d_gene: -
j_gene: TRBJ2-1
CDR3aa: CASSGLTLIQQFF
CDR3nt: TGTGCCAGCAGCGGACTGACCTTGATACAGCAGTTCTTC

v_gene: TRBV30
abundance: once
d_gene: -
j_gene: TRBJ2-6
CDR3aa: CAIDGSGANVLTF
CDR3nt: TGTGCCATAGATGGCTCTGGGGCCAACGTCCTGACTTTC

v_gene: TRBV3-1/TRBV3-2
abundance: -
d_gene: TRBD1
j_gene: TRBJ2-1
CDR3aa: CASSLVRQGGQEQFF
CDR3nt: TGTGCCAGCAGCTTAGTAAGACAGGGGGGGCAGGAGCAGTTCTTC

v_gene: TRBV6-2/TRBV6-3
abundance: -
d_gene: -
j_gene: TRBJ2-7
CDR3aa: CASSYRRDEQYF
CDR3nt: TGTGCCAGCAGTTACCGCCGTGACGAGCAGTACTTC

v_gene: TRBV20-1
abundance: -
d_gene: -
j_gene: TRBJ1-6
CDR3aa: CSARDNEPLHF
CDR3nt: TGCAGTGCTAGGGACAACGAACCCCTCCACTTT

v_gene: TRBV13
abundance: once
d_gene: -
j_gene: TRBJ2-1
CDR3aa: CASSVLAPGFNEQFF
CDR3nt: TGTGCCAGCAGCGTACTAGCACCCGGTTTCAATGAGCAGTTCTTC

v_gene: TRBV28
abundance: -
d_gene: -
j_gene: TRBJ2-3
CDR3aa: CASSGQGTDTQYF
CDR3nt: TGTGCCAGCAGTGGACAAGGCACAGATACGCAGTATTTT

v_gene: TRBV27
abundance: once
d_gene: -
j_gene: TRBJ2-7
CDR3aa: CASSFRGWGEQYF
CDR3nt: TGTGCCAGCAGTTTCCGTGGATGGGGAGAGCAGTACTTC

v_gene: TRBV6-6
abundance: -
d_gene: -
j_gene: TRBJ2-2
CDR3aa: CASSLEDGTNTGELFF
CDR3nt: TGTGCCAGCAGTCTAGAGGACGGAACGAACACCGGGGAGCTGTTTTTT

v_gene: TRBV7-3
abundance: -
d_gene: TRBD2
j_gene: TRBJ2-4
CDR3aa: CASSFRGGLQNIQYF
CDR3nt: TGTGCCAGCAGCTTCCGGGGGGGCCTCCAAAACATTCAGTACTTC

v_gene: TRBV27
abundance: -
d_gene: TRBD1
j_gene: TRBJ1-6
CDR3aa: CASRDSSSSYNSPLHF
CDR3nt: TGTGCCAGCCGGGACAGTTCTAGCTCCTATAATTCACCCCTCCACTTT

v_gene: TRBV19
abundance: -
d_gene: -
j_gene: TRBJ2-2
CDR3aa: CASSSTRTGELFF
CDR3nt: TGTGCCAGTAGCTCGACCCGCACCGGGGAGCTGTTTTTT

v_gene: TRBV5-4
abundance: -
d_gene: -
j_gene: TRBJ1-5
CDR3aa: CASSQAGYSNQPQHF
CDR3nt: TGTGCCAGCAGCCAAGCAGGATATAGCAATCAGCCCCAGCATTTT

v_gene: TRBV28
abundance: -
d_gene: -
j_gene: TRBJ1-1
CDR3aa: CASSLMAPQEAFF
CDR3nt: TGTGCCAGCAGTTTGATGGCTCCCCAGGAAGCTTTCTTT

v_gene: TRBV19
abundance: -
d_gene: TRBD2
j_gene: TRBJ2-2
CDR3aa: CASIPSFSGPYTGELFF
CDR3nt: TGTGCCAGTATCCCTAGCTTTAGCGGGCCTTACACCGGGGAGCTGTTTTTT

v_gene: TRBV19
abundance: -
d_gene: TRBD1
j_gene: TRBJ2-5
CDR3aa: CASTGTEKETQYF
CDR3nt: TGTGCCAGTACCGGGACAGAGAAAGAGACCCAGTACTTC